The text below deals with one TCR beta chain. These data come from a study of control samples from healthy donors and cancer patients. This CDR3 is 12 amino acids long. The ends were cut back, 5 bases at V and 5 bases at J, with 10 bases in the middle. The V gene's germline CDR1 is MDHEN and CDR2 SYDVKM. Generated by immunoSEQ multiplex PCR, the TCRdb table keeps only in-frame clones and is missing some. The repertoire holds under 200,000 clones, 91% seen once, with about 1.4% in the top ten. This TCR was recovered from a woman in her 30s in good health. The V and J genes are TRBV28 and TRBJ2-7, with no clear D. Sequencing used blood. In DNA form, the CDR3 reads TGTGCCAGCAGTATCCGACATCACGAGCAGTACTTC. Translated: CASSIRHHEQYF.